Listed below are T cell receptor beta chains from one sample, sequenced in a study of cytomegalovirus exposure and HLA in healthy donors. TCRdb's copy holds only in-frame clones and misses some; the assay was immunoSEQ multiplex PCR. The top ten clones hold about 6.8% of a sample with under 200,000 clones, approximately 80% of them seen once. Source material: PBMCs. The receptors here all came from a man between 45 and 60 years old in good health and CMV-seropositive. The CDR3 runs from the conserved cysteine through the conserved F or W. Expanded clones are given a class, and other clones once, few, many or no size at all.

V,J,size,CDR3
TRBV11-1,TRBJ2-1,NA,CASRPGLPYNEQFF
TRBV9,TRBJ1-1,NA,CASSVSVYTEAFF
TRBV7-3,TRBJ2-2,NA,CASSPSGGVTTGELFF
TRBV7-9,TRBJ1-2,NA,CASSLVMGQGAANYGYTF
TRBV5-1,TRBJ2-2,NA,CASSLEFGNTGELFF
TRBV6-5,TRBJ2-1,NA,CASSYVSGSPKEQFF
TRBV18,TRBJ1-1,NA,CASSPRAGAIAEAFF
TRBV5-4,TRBJ1-5,NA,CASSLGGQGSNQPQHF
TRBV7-3,TRBJ2-1,NA,CASSLLGTSGRGYNEQFF
TRBV27,NA,NA,CASTHRAGYEQYF
TRBV5-6,TRBJ2-6,NA,CASRLQGSSGANVLTF
TRBV27,TRBJ1-2,NA,CASSSLTGPVLYGYTF
TRBV19,TRBJ2-3,NA,CASSIGRQGVNTQYF
TRBV29-1,TRBJ2-1,NA,CSGDRGGNEQFF
TRBV27,TRBJ2-7,NA,CASSFSLYDEQYF
TRBV4-1,TRBJ2-7,many,CASSPSGTSFYEQYF
TRBV6-6,TRBJ1-4,NA,CASSPPGTGAEKLFF
TRBV19,TRBJ1-1,NA,CASSIDLKTGGSAFF
TRBV25-1,TRBJ1-2,NA,CASSPTTGLYGYTF
TRBV4-2,TRBJ2-2,NA,CASSLYDTGELFF
TRBV6-5,TRBJ2-1,NA,CASRISGLAGNEQFF
TRBV11-2,TRBJ2-5,NA,CASSLGGPQETQYF
TRBV13,TRBJ2-5,NA,CASSLGRPRSETQYF
TRBV29-1,TRBJ2-2,NA,CSVEGLAGGPSGELFF
TRBV5-1,TRBJ1-2,NA,CASSLAASANYGYTF
TRBV1,TRBJ2-7,NA,CTSCRSSYEQYF
TRBV9,TRBJ1-1,once,CASSPLRGKGANTEAFF
TRBV10-3,TRBJ1-5,NA,CAISDPTGGKIYGNQPQHF